The sequence of this T cell receptor beta chain was determined in a study of Tregs in tolerant kidney transplant recipients. Study outcomes and limitations: Activated donor B cell expansion appeared to reveal the most relevant donor-specific TCRbeta repertoire. Biological reproducibility was not directly addressed, but technical replication error appeared minimal.

Only in-frame clones appear in the TCRdb table, and some are missing; sequencing was by immunoSEQ multiplex PCR. The sample has about 240,000 clones; more than 65% are singletons. This clone came up once. What it binds is not known. Looked up from germline, CDR1 is SGHRS and CDR2 is YFSETQ. This CDR3 contains 14 residues. Between the trimmed V and J ends, which lost 1 base and 5 bases, there was a span of 12 bases. What was sequenced was CD4+ T cells from blood. The chain is built from TRBV5-1 and TRBJ1-1, with D perhaps matching TRBD1 (6 bases). The sequence came from a human donor in good health. The CDR3 loop is CASSLIPGETEAFF. CDR3 in DNA: TGCGCCAGCAGCTTGATTCCAGGGGAGACTGAAGCTTTCTTT.